This T cell receptor (beta chain) was documented in a study of shared T cell receptors in the human thymus. The table came from immunoSEQ multiplex PCR; TCRdb's copy has only in-frame clones and leaves some out. The table includes 650,000 to 950,000 clones, 80% to 90% detected once. V lost 3 bases to trimming and J lost 6 bases; unmatched junction nucleotides: 6. CDR1 is SGHNT, CDR2 YENEEA, per germline. This CDR3 has 15 residues. The same sample was also used in a study of human thymus T cells.

The chain carries TRBV11-3 and TRBJ2-3; 10 bases line up with TRBD1. Sequenced input: thymocytes. The source of this sequence is a girl less than two years old with a congenital heart defect. CDR3: CASSFTGTGADTQYF. The CDR3 nucleotides are TGTGCCAGCAGCTTCACCGGGACAGGGGCCGATACGCAGTATTTT.